This TCR beta chain stems from a study of spatial heterogeneity in lung cancer. Germline CDR1 and CDR2: MNHNS and SASEGT. Trimming removed 7 bases from V and 2 bases from J, with 19 bases in between. The CDR3 totals 16 residues. In its sample, this clonotype was seen many times. Its antigen remains unidentified. Because the library targeted alpha chains, this beta chain is an off-target read whose size means little. Overall study findings and caveats: Blood showed ubiquitous tumor TCRs more often at resection than at routine follow-up.

Time point given: sample taken at primary tumor resection. Sequencing was performed on whole RNA extracted from tumor and nontumor lung tissue, or from frozen PBMC, and the material was left unsorted. Untreated early-stage non-small cell lung cancer patients, fewer than 85 in total, were the donors. Every cDNA TCR molecule received its own unique molecular identifier. TCRdb passed the 5' RACE reads through MiXCR, listing each CDR3 protein once. The sample carries some 7,800 distinct CDR3 sequences, roughly 8.6% recorded once. This TCR came from a male donor with early-stage non-small cell lung cancer. The sample consisted of PBMCs, taken at surgery. V and J are TRBV6-1 and TRBJ2-3; possibly TRBD1 for D (5 bases). CDR3 in DNA: TGTGCCAGCATTGCTACCCCGAGACAGCTCACAGATACGCAGTATTTT. Its translation is CASIATPRQLTDTQYF.